These T cell receptor beta chains were read from a single sample in a study of T cells in Graves' hyperthyroidism and ophthalmopathy. One entry per CDR3 protein, called by TCRdb with MiXCR from the multiplex PCR reads. This table has 250,000 to 400,000 distinct CDR3 sequences, approximately 14% appearing once. The sample comprised blood. Source of these receptors: a middle-aged woman with Graves' ophthalmopathy. Each CDR3 is given with its conserved first and last residue. A D gene is named only where the DNA matches it firmly. A row's size may be missing; if present it is once, few, many or a size class.

abundance	v_gene	d_gene	j_gene	CDR3aa	CDR3nt
many	TRBV6-1	TRBD1	TRBJ2-5	CASSTQDRGEETQYF	TGTGCCAGCTCAACTCAGGACAGGGGGGAAGAGACCCAGTACTTC
-	TRBV7-2	-	TRBJ2-4	CASSFPGLAKNIQYF	TGTGCCAGCAGCTTCCCGGGGTTAGCCAAAAACATTCAGTACTTC
few	TRBV18	-	TRBJ1-4	CASSPSNTGEKLFF	TGTGCCAGCTCACCTTCAAACACTGGAGAAAAACTGTTTTTT
few	TRBV6-1	-	TRBJ2-3	CASRIGRGGGTDTQYF	TGTGCCAGCAGGATCGGCCGTGGTGGAGGCACAGATACGCAGTATTTT
-	TRBV5-8	-	TRBJ1-1	CASSLVGGRNTEAFF	TGTGCCAGCAGCTTGGTAGGGGGGCGGAACACTGAAGCTTTCTTT
many	TRBV19	TRBD1	TRBJ1-2	CASSVDRGYGYTF	TGTGCCAGTAGTGTGGACAGGGGATATGGCTACACCTTC
-	TRBV3-1	TRBD1	TRBJ1-6	CASSHRRPGQGNSPLHF	TGTGCCAGCAGCCACAGACGACCGGGACAGGGGAACTCACCCCTCCACTTT
many	TRBV11-2	-	TRBJ1-5	CASSLYPGNNQPQHF	TGTGCCAGCAGCTTATATCCTGGCAACAATCAGCCCCAGCATTTT
-	TRBV13	-	TRBJ2-4	CASSLGPLNIQYF	TGTGCCAGCAGCCTGGGACCTCTAAACATTCAGTACTTC
many	TRBV29-1	TRBD1	TRBJ2-7	CSVRTGIAEQYF	TGCAGCGTACGGACAGGGATAGCCGAGCAGTACTTC